A single sample gave rise to the 26 T cell receptor beta chains below, sequenced in a study of blood T cell repertoires in COVID-19. The repertoire was sequenced with immunoSEQ multiplex PCR; TCRdb's copy has only in-frame clones and lacks some. Here the sample spans more than 300,000 clones, just under 90% being singletons. The sample taken for sequencing was peripheral blood. The receptors derive from a woman aged 25 to 39 with COVID-19, enrolled during active disease.

The gene calls are TRBV27 and TRBJ2-5; D is perhaps TRBD2 (6 bases). Germline loops: CDR1 MNHEY, CDR2 SMNVEV (reference sequence). The CDR3 loop spans 14 amino acids. V was cut by 0 bases and J by 4 bases, with 9 bases left in between. CDR3 bases: TGTGCCAGCAGTTTATCTCAGGGACTAGAGACCCAGTACTTC. It translates to CASSLSQGLETQYF.

J is TRBJ1-1 and V is TRBV19; no clear D. The V and J ends lost 3 bases and 0 bases respectively, with 11 bases between them. The CDR3 spans 15 residues. CDR1 is LNHDA and CDR2 is SQIVND in the germline V gene (reference sequence). CDR3 coding DNA: TGTGCCAGTAGTATCGCAGGCAGAATGAACACTGAAGCTTTCTTT. Protein product: CASSIAGRMNTEAFF.

This chain links TRBV11-2 with TRBJ2-3; 9 bases fit TRBD1. J gave up 5 bases and V 5 bases, and 5 bases lay outside the gene matches. The CDR3 is 14 residues long. Germline CDR1 and CDR2: SGHAT and FQNNGV. CDR3 DNA: TGTGCCAGCAGCCGGGACAGGGAACGAGATACGCAGTATTTT. Translating gives CASSRDRERDTQYF.

The chain employs TRBV6-1 and TRBJ1-1; TRBD1 aligns across 7 bases. Germline loops: CDR1 MNHNS, CDR2 SASEGT. J lost 4 bases, V lost 2 bases, and 4 bases had no gene match. The CDR3 has 14 amino acids. CDR3 coding DNA: TGTGCCAGCAGTGAATCTCCAGGGGGCACTGAAGCTTTCTTT. Residues: CASSESPGGTEAFF.

The rearrangement links TRBV2 to TRBJ2-2; 7 bases map to TRBD1. Germline V gene lookup returns CDR1 SNHLY and CDR2 FYNNEI. V lost 11 bases to trimming and J lost 4 bases; unmatched junction nucleotides: 16. The CDR3 is 16 residues long. CDR3 nucleotides: TGTGCCTTTAAACCCGAGACAGGGCCGGTCACCGGGGAGCTGTTTTTT. It translates to CAFKPETGPVTGELFF.

In regard to this clone: The junction does not match germline at one end; this may be a read error. The genes are TRBV7-7 and TRBJ2-5; TRBD2 aligns across 13 bases. Per the germline V gene, CDR1 is SSHAT and CDR2 is FNYEAQ (reference sequence). CDR3 length: 16 amino acids. Here the CDR3 DNA reads TGTGCTAGCAGCCCGAGACTAGCGGGGGGCCAAGAGACCCAGTACTTC. Translating it yields CASSPRLAGGQETQYF.

The chain uses TRBV15 and TRBJ2-1, with a weak D call TRBD1 (6 bases). CDR1 is LNHNV, CDR2 YYDKDF, per germline (reference sequence). The CDR3 is made up of 14 amino acids. Trimming cost V 3 bases and J 1 base, with 7 bases left between them. In nucleotides, the CDR3 is TGTGCCACCAGCAGCAGGGGATCCTACAATGAGCAGTTCTTC. Protein sequence: CATSSRGSYNEQFF.

This chain connects TRBV7-9 to TRBJ2-3; the match to TRBD2 covers 15 bases. This CDR3 contains 15 residues. V gave up 4 bases and J gave up 5 bases; unmatched junction bases: 1. Germline V gene data show CDR1 as SEHNR and CDR2 as FQNEAQ (reference sequence). As DNA, the CDR3 is TGTGCCAGCAGCTCGGGACTAGCGGGGGGAGATACGCAGTATTTT. Its translation: CASSSGLAGGDTQYF.

The chain employs TRBV7-2 and TRBJ2-5; 7 nucleotides agree with TRBD2. Germline trimming cut 3 bases from V and 5 bases from J; bases unmatched to any gene: 9. The germline CDR1 and CDR2 sequences are SGHTA and FQGNSA. The CDR3 runs to 15 residues. The CDR3 nucleotides are TGTGCCAGCAGCTTCCCCCGGGGTAGCGGGGAGACCCAGTACTTC. Translation gives CASSFPRGSGETQYF.

The rearrangement uses TRBV29-1 and TRBJ1-2; 8 positions match TRBD1. Germline V gives CDR1 SQVTM, CDR2 ANQGSEA. The CDR3 extends over 12 amino acids. The CDR3 DNA follows: TGCGGTGGACAGGGTGGAAACTATGGCTACACCTTC. It specifies CGGQGGNYGYTF.

This sequence joins TRBV11-2 and TRBJ2-2, with D possibly being TRBD1 (6 bases). V was cut by 2 bases and J by 4 bases, with 20 bases left in between. This CDR3 is 18 amino acids long. Germline V gene data show CDR1 as SGHAT and CDR2 as FQNNGV. This CDR3 reads CASSLMGTRGWSTGELFF. Written as DNA, the CDR3 is TGTGCCAGCAGCTTAATGGGGACAAGGGGTTGGTCCACCGGGGAGCTGTTTTTT.

The rearrangement links TRBV5-1 to TRBJ1-5, with D unresolved. The CDR3 is made up of 13 amino acids. V was cut by 4 bases and J by 9 bases, with 14 bases left in between. Germline-derived CDR1 and CDR2 are SGHRS and YFSETQ. Written as DNA, the CDR3 is TGCGCCAGCAGCCTGTCGGTAAACGGGCCCCAGCATTTT. This sequence encodes CASSLSVNGPQHF.

The V call is TRBV5-1, the J call TRBJ2-3; D not certain. The germline gives CDR1 SGHRS, CDR2 YFSETQ. V dropped 0 bases and J dropped 0 bases, with 8 bases sitting between them. CDR3 length: 15 residues. The CDR3 sequence is CASSLAWSSTDTQYF. The CDR3 DNA sequence: TGCGCCAGCAGCTTGGCGTGGAGTAGCACAGATACGCAGTATTTT.

The chain uses TRBV10-1 and TRBJ2-7; D possibly corresponds to TRBD2 (6 bases). The germline V and J ends were trimmed by 3 bases and 9 bases, with 18 bases remaining between them. Germline V gene sequence: CDR1 WNHNN, CDR2 SYGVQD (reference sequence). This CDR3 comprises 14 residues. In DNA form, the CDR3 reads TGCGCCAGCAGTGATCCCGGGACTCCACATATGCAGTACGTC. Translation gives CASSDPGTPHMQYV.

V is TRBV4-1 and J is TRBJ1-1, with D perhaps matching TRBD1 (6 bases). CDR1 is MGHRA and CDR2 is YSYEKL in the germline V gene. Between the trimmed V and J ends, which lost 3 bases and 4 bases, there was a span of 12 bases. The CDR3 is 14 amino acids. CDR3 sequence reads: CASSQIQGSTEAFF. The CDR3 region has the DNA TGCGCCAGCAGCCAGATTCAGGGGTCCACTGAAGCTTTCTTT.

The chain is built from TRBV18 and TRBJ1-1; D perhaps matches TRBD1 (5 bases). CDR3 length equals 13 residues. Trimming removed 11 bases from V and 2 bases from J, with 15 bases in between. CDR1 and CDR2 from the germline V gene are KGHSH and LQKENI. CDR3: CAASAGPNTEAFF. CDR3 DNA: TGTGCCGCGTCAGCAGGGCCCAACACTGAAGCTTTCTTT.

The chain couples TRBV7-2 to TRBJ1-3; possible D gene TRBD1, 5 bases. The germline V gene encodes CDR1 SGHTA and CDR2 FQGNSA. V was trimmed by 1 base and J by 0 bases, leaving 10 bases between them. The CDR3 is 16 residues long. CDR3 residues: CASSLVGDSSGNTIYF. The CDR3, as DNA: TGTGCCAGCAGCTTAGTAGGGGATAGCTCTGGAAACACCATATATTTT. Using reference TRBV7-2 and TRBJ1-3 for the parts outside the CDR3, the full variable domain is GAGVSQSPSNKVTEKGKDVELRCDPISGHTALYWYRQSLGQGLEFLIYFQGNSAPDKSGLPSDRFSAERTGGSVSTLTIQRTQQEDSAVYLCASSLVGDSSGNTIYFGEGSWLTVV.

As regards this clone: In the same sample, other DNA sequences code for this CDR3. The V call is TRBV3-1 (or the pseudogene TRBV3-2), the J call TRBJ1-5; the D gene is possibly TRBD1 (5 bases). Between the trimmed V and J ends, which lost 1 base and 7 bases, there was a span of 8 bases. Germline values: CDR1 LGHDT, CDR2 YNNKEL (reference sequence). The CDR3 spans 13 residues. Written as DNA, the CDR3 is TGTGCCAGCAGCCAAGGGAGGGGCCAGCCCCAGCATTTT. This translates into CASSQGRGQPQHF.

The chain recombines TRBV10-2 with TRBJ2-1; D is possibly TRBD1 (5 bases). The CDR3 runs 15 residues. Germline CDR1 reads WSHSY; CDR2 reads SAAADI. The germline V and J ends were trimmed by 3 bases and 9 bases, with 18 bases remaining between them. The CDR3 nucleotides read TGCGCCAGCAGTGACGATAGCACAGGTCATGTTGAGCAGTTCTTC. Translated, it gives CASSDDSTGHVEQFF.

The V and J genes are TRBV2 and TRBJ1-2; the D gene is possibly TRBD1 (6 bases). Per the germline V gene, CDR1 is SNHLY and CDR2 is FYNNEI. The CDR3 is 16 residues long. The ends were cut back, 0 bases at V and 5 bases at J, with 16 bases in the middle. The CDR3 DNA sequence: TGTGCCAGCAGTGAAGCGAAAACGCAGGGGATTTATGGCTACACCTTC. Translating it yields CASSEAKTQGIYGYTF.

J is TRBJ1-6 and V is TRBV27; D is possibly TRBD1 (5 bases). Germline CDR1 MNHEY, CDR2 SMNVEV (reference sequence). V was shortened by 3 bases and J by 7 bases, with 13 bases between the two germline ends. There are 15 residues in the CDR3. The DNA for the CDR3 is TGTGCCAGCAGTTTCGGGGGGTTGGTAAATTCACCCCTCCACTTT. Amino acids: CASSFGGLVNSPLHF.

CDR3 DNA sequence: TGTGCCAGCAGCCCCGCGGGTAGGAGCTCTGAGACCCAGTACTTC. Translation: CASSPAGRSSETQYF. The gene calls are TRBV5-4 and TRBJ2-5, with a tentative D call TRBD2 (5 bases). Trimming removed 4 bases at V and 5 bases at J, with 18 bases between. The CDR3 totals 15 residues. Germline V gives CDR1 SGHNT, CDR2 YYREEE (reference sequence).

The chain employs TRBV5-4 and TRBJ2-5; weak D call: TRBD2 (6 bases). The CDR3 runs 14 residues. V lost 2 bases, J lost 5 bases, and 13 bases lay in between. From germline, CDR1 is SGHNT and CDR2 YYREEE (reference sequence). The CDR3 is CASSFGGEAETQYF. CDR3 nucleotides: TGTGCCAGCAGCTTCGGAGGGGAGGCGGAGACCCAGTACTTC.

The chain couples TRBV12-3 or TRBV12-4 to TRBJ2-7; TRBD1 matches 8 bases. With 8 bases clipped from V and 2 bases from J, the junction kept 5 bases outside the gene matches. The CDR3 is 13 amino acids. The CDR3 is CASRQTGAYEQYF. CDR3 DNA sequence: TGTGCCAGCCGACAGACAGGGGCCTACGAGCAGTACTTC.

The chain carries TRBV19 and TRBJ1-5, with TRBD1 matching over 10 bases. Germline-derived CDR1 and CDR2 are LNHDA and SQIVND (reference sequence). The CDR3 loop spans 15 amino acids. Trimming took 1 base from V and 7 from J; bases not matched to a gene: 4. In DNA, the CDR3 is TGTGCCAGTAGTATAGGACAGGGGGCTCGGCAGCCCCAGCATTTT. Translating it yields CASSIGQGARQPQHF.

The chain recombines TRBV6-1 with TRBJ1-5; 7 bases line up with TRBD1. Germline V CDR1 and CDR2: MNHNS, SASEGT. V trimming: 0 bases; J trimming: 9 bases; junction bases outside the gene matches: 5. The CDR3 has 14 amino acids. CDR3 residues: CASSEAGTARPQHF. In DNA, the CDR3 is TGTGCCAGCAGTGAAGCGGGGACAGCCAGGCCCCAGCATTTT.